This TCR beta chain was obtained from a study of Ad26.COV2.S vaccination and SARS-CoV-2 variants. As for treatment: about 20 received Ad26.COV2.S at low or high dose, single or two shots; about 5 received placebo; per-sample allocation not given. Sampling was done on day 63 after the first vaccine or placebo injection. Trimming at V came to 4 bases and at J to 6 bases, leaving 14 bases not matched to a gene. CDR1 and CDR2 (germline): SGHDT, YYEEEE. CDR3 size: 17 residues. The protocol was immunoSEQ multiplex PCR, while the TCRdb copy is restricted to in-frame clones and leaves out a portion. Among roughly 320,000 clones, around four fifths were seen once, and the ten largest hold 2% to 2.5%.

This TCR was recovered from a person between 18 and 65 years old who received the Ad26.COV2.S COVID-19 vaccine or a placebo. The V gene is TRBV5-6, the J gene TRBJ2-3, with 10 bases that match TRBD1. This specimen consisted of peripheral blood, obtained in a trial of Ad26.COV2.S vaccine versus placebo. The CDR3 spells CASSPTLVPGQGDTQYF. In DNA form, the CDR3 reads TGTGCCAGCAGCCCAACCTTGGTCCCGGGACAGGGGGATACGCAGTATTTT.